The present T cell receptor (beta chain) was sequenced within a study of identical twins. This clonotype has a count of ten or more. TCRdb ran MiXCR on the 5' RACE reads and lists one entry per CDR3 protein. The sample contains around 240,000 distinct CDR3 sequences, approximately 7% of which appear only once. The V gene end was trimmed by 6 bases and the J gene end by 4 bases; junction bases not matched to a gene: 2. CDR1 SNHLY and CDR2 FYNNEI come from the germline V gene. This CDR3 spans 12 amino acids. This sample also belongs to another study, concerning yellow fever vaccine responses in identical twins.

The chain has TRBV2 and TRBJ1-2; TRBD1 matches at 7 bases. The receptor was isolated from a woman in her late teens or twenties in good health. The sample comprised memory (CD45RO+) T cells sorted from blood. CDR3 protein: CASSRGAYGYTF. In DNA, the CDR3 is TGTGCCAGCAGCAGGGGGGCCTATGGCTACACCTTC.